This passage covers 16 T cell receptor beta chains from one sample sequenced in a study of blood T cell repertoires in COVID-19. Clones were read by immunoSEQ multiplex PCR, and TCRdb kept only the in-frame ones, dropping some. The sample carries about 120,000 clones, 85% recorded once. Sequencing was performed on peripheral blood. All receptors derive from a man aged 80 or over with acute or convalescent COVID-19.

This clone turned up a few times. The V gene is TRBV3-1 (or the pseudogene TRBV3-2), the J gene TRBJ1-3; D ambiguous. The CDR3 consists of 14 residues. Germline CDR1 and CDR2: LGHDT and YNNKEL (reference sequence). Trimming stripped 8 bases from V and 0 bases from J, with 11 bases between. CDR3 in amino acids: CASALTVSGNTIYF. The CDR3 DNA is TGTGCCAGCGCCCTGACTGTCTCTGGAAACACCATATATTTT.

This clone was observed once. The rearrangement uses TRBV7-8 and TRBJ1-1, with a possible D match to TRBD1 (6 bases). Trimming pared 7 bases from V and 2 bases from J, leaving 17 bases between. Germline V gene data show CDR1 as SGHVS and CDR2 as FQNEAQ. This CDR3 region has 15 residues. The CDR3 nucleotides are TGTGCCAGCACCCTAGGGGTGACAGGAAACACTGAAGCTTTCTTT. Encoded protein: CASTLGVTGNTEAFF.

The chain employs TRBV2 and TRBJ1-2, with D tentatively TRBD1 (6 bases). The CDR3 is made up of 13 amino acids. Germline V CDR1 and CDR2: SNHLY, FYNNEI. The ends were cut back, 3 bases at V and 13 bases at J, with 18 bases in the middle. The CDR3 is CASSDGTPVVGTF. The DNA of the CDR3 is TGTGCCAGCAGTGACGGGACACCCGTTGTCGGCACCTTC.

The chain joins TRBV6-5 to TRBJ1-3, with 8 bases aligning to TRBD1. CDR1 is MNHEY, CDR2 SVGAGI, per germline. J was trimmed by 3 bases and V by 2 bases; bases with no gene match: 3. The CDR3 has 15 amino acids. The CDR3: CASSYTTGVGNTIYF. The CDR3 region has the DNA TGTGCCAGCAGTTACACGACAGGGGTTGGAAACACCATATATTTT.

The chain joins TRBV7-3 to TRBJ2-7, with 9 bases matching TRBD1. The J segment lost 4 bases and the V segment lost 3 bases, leaving 4 bases of the junction unmatched. The germline CDR1 and CDR2 sequences are SGHTA and FQGTGA. This CDR3 has 14 residues. This CDR3 is CASSFGTGSYEQYF. The DNA for the CDR3 is TGTGCCAGCAGCTTCGGGACAGGGTCATACGAGCAGTACTTC.

The rearrangement uses TRBV18 and TRBJ2-1; D ambiguous. CDR1 and CDR2 (germline): KGHSH, LQKENI. Trimming took 2 bases from V and 5 from J, leaving 13 bases between them. CDR3 length: 15 amino acids. CDR3 nucleotide sequence: TGTGCCAGCTCACCAAATGGGCTCGATGACAATGAGCAGTTCTTC. Translating gives CASSPNGLDDNEQFF.

This sequence joins TRBV5-1 and TRBJ2-1, with D possibly matching TRBD1 (6 bases). Germline loops: CDR1 SGHRS, CDR2 YFSETQ. The V gene lost 3 bases and the J gene lost 5 bases, with 9 bases spanning the gap. The CDR3 totals 13 residues. In DNA form, the CDR3 reads TGCGCCAGCAGCTCCGGGACAAACAATGAGCAGTTCTTC. As protein: CASSSGTNNEQFF.

This clone has just a few counts. The V gene is TRBV6-5, the J gene TRBJ1-2, with 8 positions matching TRBD1. V lost 4 bases, J lost 8 bases, and 9 bases stayed unmatched. This CDR3 contains 14 residues. Germline CDR1 MNHEY, CDR2 SVGAGI. This CDR3 reads CASSSLTGEDGYTF. The CDR3 region has the DNA TGTGCCAGCAGTTCCCTGACAGGGGAGGACGGCTACACCTTC.

The chain recombines TRBV6-5 with TRBJ1-5; weak D call: TRBD1 (6 bases). The CDR3 runs 14 residues. Germline V gene sequence: CDR1 MNHEY, CDR2 SVGAGI. V shed 5 bases and J shed 6 bases, with 14 bases lying between them. The CDR3 DNA follows: TGTGCCAGCAGTCCAAGGGGGGGAATTCAGCCCCAGCATTTT. This translates into CASSPRGGIQPQHF.

This sequence joins TRBV29-1 and TRBJ2-3; D might be TRBD1 (6 bases). CDR1 is SQVTM and CDR2 is ANQGSEA in the germline V gene. The V end lost 4 bases, the J end lost 0 bases, and 17 bases lay between the germline ends. The CDR3 runs 16 residues. The CDR3 here is CSVVKFRTESTDTQYF. For the CDR3, the DNA is TGCAGCGTTGTTAAGTTTAGGACAGAAAGCACAGATACGCAGTATTTT.

V and J are TRBV7-3 and TRBJ2-3; 7 nucleotides agree with TRBD1. The CDR3 length is 15 residues. CDR1 and CDR2 from the germline V gene are SGHTA and FQGTGA. The J segment lost 1 base and the V segment lost 5 bases, leaving 6 bases of the junction unmatched. CDR3 DNA: TGTGCCAGCAGCCCCCGGGACAGTCGCACAGATACGCAGTATTTT. It is translated as CASSPRDSRTDTQYF.

The chain couples TRBV19 to TRBJ2-6; 8 bases are a match to TRBD1. CDR1 is LNHDA, CDR2 SQIVND, per germline (reference sequence). The CDR3 totals 18 residues. The trim removed 5 bases at V and 2 bases at J, leaving 11 bases unmatched. CDR3 in amino acids: CASSARPGTGAGANVLTF. The DNA for the CDR3 is TGTGCCAGTAGTGCCCGTCCCGGGACAGGCGCTGGGGCCAACGTCCTGACTTTC. Complete variable domain (other parts from reference TRBV19 and TRBJ2-6): DGGITQSPKYLFRKEGQNVTLSCEQNLNHDAMYWYRQDPGQGLRLIYYSQIVNDFQKGDIAEGYSVSREKKESFPLTVTSAQKNPTAFYLCASSARPGTGAGANVLTFGAGSRLTVL.

The J gene is TRBJ1-3, the V gene TRBV7-6, with D possibly being TRBD1 (6 bases). Between the trimmed V and J ends, which lost 0 bases and 8 bases, there was a span of 14 bases. CDR1 is SGHVS, CDR2 FNYEAQ, per germline. The CDR3 sequence is 15 residues long. CDR3 region: CASSLASGGVDTIYF. Written as DNA, the CDR3 is TGTGCCAGCAGCTTAGCGTCGGGGGGCGTGGACACCATATATTTT. Full variable domain (remainder filled in from reference TRBV7-6 and TRBJ1-3): GAGVSQSPRYKVTKRGQDVALRCDPISGHVSLYWYRQALGQGPEFLTYFNYEAQQDKSGLPNDRFSAERPEGSISTLTIQRTEQRDSAMYRCASSLASGGVDTIYFGEGSWLTVV.

The chain employs TRBV19 and TRBJ2-1; perhaps TRBD2 as D (6 bases). Germline CDR1 reads LNHDA; CDR2 reads SQIVND (reference sequence). Trimming cost V 0 bases and J 12 bases, with 24 bases left between them. CDR3 length: 17 residues. CDR3 DNA: TGTGCCAGTAGTATAGAGGGGCGGACTACTGCCTTCCCTCGGCAGTTCTTC. This sequence encodes CASSIEGRTTAFPRQFF.

CDR3 DNA: TGCAGTGCTAGTGTAGCGGGACTGTCCTACGAGCAGTACTTC. This sequence encodes CSASVAGLSYEQYF. V gene TRBV20-1 combines with J gene TRBJ2-7; 8 bases align to TRBD2. Germline V lookup: CDR1 DFQATT, CDR2 SNEGSKA (reference sequence). The CDR3 is 14 residues long. Trimming removed 3 bases from V and 1 base from J; junction bases left unmatched: 5.

The chain combines TRBV19 with TRBJ1-3; D is undetermined. Germline loops: CDR1 LNHDA, CDR2 SQIVND (reference sequence). The CDR3 loop spans 14 amino acids. V lost 7 bases and J lost 0, with 10 bases in between. CDR3 in amino acids: CASTLTRSGNTIYF. Here the CDR3 DNA reads TGTGCCAGTACCCTGACTCGCTCTGGAAACACCATATATTTT.